Presented here are 27 T cell receptor beta chains from one specimen sequenced in a study of blood T cell repertoires in COVID-19. The protocol was immunoSEQ multiplex PCR, while the TCRdb copy is restricted to in-frame clones and leaves out a portion. The data contain hundreds of thousands of clones, approximately 90% of them singletons. Sample: peripheral blood. The receptor source for this set is a young woman with acute or convalescent COVID-19.

The chain couples TRBV2 to TRBJ1-5; D unresolved. The V and J ends lost 3 bases and 5 bases respectively, with 8 bases between them. The CDR3 runs 13 residues. Germline V gene sequence: CDR1 SNHLY, CDR2 FYNNEI. CDR3 bases: TGTGCCAGCAGTGAGGGGAGGCATCAGCCCCAGCATTTT. Its protein product is CASSEGRHQPQHF. The entire variable domain, with the rest obtained from reference TRBV2 and TRBJ1-5, is as follows: EPEVTQTPSHQVTQMGQEVILRCVPISNHLYFYWYRQILGQKVEFLVSFYNNEISEKSEIFDDQFSVERPDGSNFTLKIRSTKLEDSAMYFCASSEGRHQPQHFGDGTRLSIL.

The chain has TRBV27 and TRBJ1-1; a possible D gene is TRBD1 (5 bases). Trimming stripped 3 bases from V and 1 base from J, with 9 bases between. The CDR3 has 14 residues. In germline, CDR1 is MNHEY, CDR2 SMNVEV (reference sequence). CDR3 sequence: CASSFGGENTEAFF. For the CDR3, the DNA is TGTGCCAGCAGTTTTGGGGGGGAGAACACTGAAGCTTTCTTT.

This rearrangement joins TRBV6-5 to TRBJ2-3; D unclear. Germline CDR1 MNHEY, CDR2 SVGAGI. CDR3 length: 15 amino acids. V shed 0 bases and J shed 2 bases, with 9 bases lying between them. CDR3 amino acids: CASSYSLGPTDTQYF. The CDR3, as DNA: TGTGCCAGCAGTTACTCGCTTGGGCCCACAGATACGCAGTATTTT.

The chain links TRBV7-3 to TRBJ2-1; 8 positions agree with TRBD1. CDR1 is SGHTA, CDR2 FQGTGA, per germline. V lost 5 bases to trimming and J lost 10 bases; unmatched junction nucleotides: 7. The length of the CDR3 is 13 residues. DNA of the CDR3: TGTGCCAGCAGCCGAAACGACAGGGGAGAGCAGTTCTTC. Protein sequence: CASSRNDRGEQFF.

This chain connects TRBV28 to TRBJ1-1, with D perhaps matching TRBD1 (5 bases). The CDR3 runs to 14 residues. V lost 6 bases, J lost 3 bases, and 14 bases lay in between. Germline values: CDR1 MDHEN, CDR2 SYDVKM. The CDR3 nucleotides read TGTGCCAGCAGGGAGGGGCGCAGGGACACTGAAGCTTTCTTT. Amino acid sequence: CASREGRRDTEAFF.

The V and J genes are TRBV30 and TRBJ1-1; no definite D call. The length of the CDR3 is 13 residues. Germline values: CDR1 GTSNPN, CDR2 SVGIG (reference sequence). Trimming took 4 bases from V and 1 from J, leaving 10 bases between them. The CDR3 region has the DNA TGTGCCTGGATATGGGCGCGGAACACTGAAGCTTTCTTT. Translation: CAWIWARNTEAFF.

The chain recombines TRBV5-8 with TRBJ1-2; D gene ambiguous. This CDR3 is 14 amino acids long. Germline V gene data show CDR1 as SGHTS and CDR2 as YDEGEE. Trimming removed 0 bases at V and 3 bases at J, with 9 bases between. The CDR3 spells CASSLEVRHYGYTF. In DNA form, the CDR3 reads TGTGCCAGCAGCTTGGAGGTGAGGCACTATGGCTACACCTTC.

V and J are TRBV18 and TRBJ2-2; tentatively, D is TRBD2 (5 bases). Germline assignment: CDR1 KGHSH and CDR2 LQKENI. V shed 3 bases and J shed 6 bases, with 14 bases lying between them. This CDR3 region has 15 residues. The CDR3 loop is CASSPPEVGPGELFF. In DNA, the CDR3 is TGTGCCAGCTCACCCCCGGAGGTCGGGCCCGGGGAGCTGTTTTTT.

The CDR3 protein is CASSSLDRPDYGYTF. The CDR3 region has the DNA TGCGCCAGCAGCTCCCTGGACAGGCCCGACTATGGCTACACCTTC. The chain carries TRBV5-1 and TRBJ1-2; 7 nucleotides align to TRBD1. CDR3 length: 15 amino acids. Germline loops: CDR1 SGHRS, CDR2 YFSETQ. After removal of 3 bases from V and 3 bases from J, the junction contained 8 bases not matched to a gene.

The V call is TRBV19, the J call TRBJ1-5; 11 positions match TRBD1. V lost 5 bases, J lost 7 bases, and 7 bases stayed unmatched. The length of the CDR3 is 15 residues. Germline V gene lookup returns CDR1 LNHDA and CDR2 SQIVND (reference sequence). CDR3 in DNA: TGTGCCAGTAGTGGAGGACAGGGGGCTGGGCAGCCCCAGCATTTT. Amino acids: CASSGGQGAGQPQHF.

The gene calls are TRBV27 and TRBJ1-1, with a weak D call TRBD1 (5 bases). CDR1 is MNHEY, CDR2 SMNVEV, per germline (reference sequence). V dropped 1 base and J dropped 5 bases, with 8 bases sitting between them. The CDR3 spans 13 residues. Here the CDR3 reads CASSLFGQTEAFF. The CDR3 nucleotides are TGTGCCAGCAGTTTATTCGGACAAACTGAAGCTTTCTTT.

The chain recombines TRBV18 with TRBJ2-1, with a possible D match to TRBD2 (7 bases). The CDR3 is 16 amino acids. Germline V lookup: CDR1 KGHSH, CDR2 LQKENI. Trimming pared 3 bases from V and 2 bases from J, leaving 14 bases between. CDR3 DNA: TGTGCCAGCTCACCCCTCGGCGGGGGCCCCTACAATGAGCAGTTCTTC. Amino acids: CASSPLGGGPYNEQFF.

This clone was seen once. The chain has TRBV9 and TRBJ2-1, with D unresolved. V was cut by 0 bases and J by 5 bases, with 6 bases left in between. CDR3 length: 13 residues. Per germline, CDR1 SGDLS and CDR2 YYNGEE. The CDR3 DNA sequence: TGTGCCAGCAGCGTAGCTAAAGACAATGAGCAGTTCTTC. It is translated as CASSVAKDNEQFF.

The V gene is TRBV7-3, the J gene TRBJ1-2, with 7 bases fitting TRBD1. V was pared by 0 bases and J by 6 bases, with 4 bases of the junction left unmatched. The CDR3 runs to 14 residues. The germline CDR1 and CDR2 sequences are SGHTA and FQGTGA. CDR3 DNA: TGTGCCAGCAGCTTAACCGACAGGGCCGATGGCTACACCTTC. Its translation is CASSLTDRADGYTF.

The chain joins TRBV4-1 to TRBJ1-6; D may be TRBD1 (6 bases). The length of the CDR3 is 15 residues. V lost 9 bases and J 0 bases, leaving 12 bases between the germline ends. Per the germline V gene, CDR1 is MGHRA and CDR2 is YSYEKL. CDR3 protein: CASKQGSSYNSPLHF. The CDR3 DNA follows: TGCGCCAGTAAACAGGGAAGCTCCTATAATTCACCCCTCCACTTT.

The rearrangement joins TRBV19 to TRBJ1-6; 7 positions agree with TRBD1. With 6 bases clipped from V and 10 bases from J, the junction kept 3 bases outside the gene matches. The CDR3 is 12 amino acids. The germline V gene encodes CDR1 LNHDA and CDR2 SQIVND (reference sequence). The CDR3 loop reads CASSTGVSPLHF. The CDR3 DNA reads TGTGCCAGTAGCACAGGGGTCTCACCCCTCCACTTT.

The chain recombines TRBV6-6 with TRBJ1-3; a weak D match, TRBD1 (5 bases). Trimming took 7 bases from V and 5 from J, leaving 18 bases between them. There are 15 residues in the CDR3. In germline, CDR1 is MNHNY, CDR2 SVGAGI (reference sequence). The CDR3 nucleotides read TGTGCCAGCATGTTCTCCCCGGGGACTCGAAACACCATATATTTT. This encodes CASMFSPGTRNTIYF.

This clone turned up a few times. This rearrangement joins TRBV5-5 to TRBJ1-6; tentative D call: TRBD1 (6 bases). V lost 1 base to trimming and J lost 9 bases, with 14 bases between them. The CDR3 contains 15 residues. Germline lookup yields CDR1 SGHKS and CDR2 YYEKEE (reference sequence). The DNA for the CDR3 is TGTGCCAGCAGCTTGAACAGGGAACGGAGTTCACCCCTCCACTTT. It specifies CASSLNRERSSPLHF.

V usage is TRBV9 and J usage is TRBJ2-3; weak D call: TRBD2 (5 bases). The CDR3 covers 14 residues. V lost 4 bases to trimming and J lost 4 bases, with 13 bases between them. From germline, CDR1 is SGDLS and CDR2 YYNGEE. CDR3 region: CASSPQPGSDTQYF. The DNA for the CDR3 is TGTGCCAGCAGCCCCCAGCCGGGGTCAGATACGCAGTATTTT.

This rearrangement joins TRBV7-9 to TRBJ2-3; the D gene is possibly TRBD1 (6 bases). There are 16 residues in the CDR3. Trimming removed 1 base at V and 2 bases at J, with 13 bases between. Per the germline V gene, CDR1 is SEHNR and CDR2 is FQNEAQ (reference sequence). CDR3 sequence (DNA): TGTGCCAGCAGCTTAGTGAGTGCAGGGGACACAGATACGCAGTATTTT. Translation: CASSLVSAGDTDTQYF.

V usage is TRBV27 and J usage is TRBJ2-7, with 12 positions matching TRBD2. Germline V lookup: CDR1 MNHEY, CDR2 SMNVEV (reference sequence). The CDR3 length is 17 residues. Losses at the gene ends were 4 bases for V and 5 bases for J; bases not matched to a gene: 12. The CDR3: CASSSIPSGGAPHEQYF. The CDR3 nucleotides read TGTGCCAGCAGTTCCATACCTAGCGGGGGGGCTCCCCACGAGCAGTACTTC.

The chain combines TRBV7-8 with TRBJ1-2; 7 bases are shared with TRBD1. CDR1 and CDR2 from the germline V gene are SGHVS and FQNEAQ. This CDR3 is 16 amino acids long. Losses at the gene ends were 5 bases for V and 0 bases for J; bases not matched to a gene: 9. CDR3 loop: CASSMTGTAANYGYTF. In nucleotides, the CDR3 is TGTGCCAGCAGCATGACCGGGACAGCGGCTAACTATGGCTACACCTTC. The whole variable domain, filled in from reference TRBV7-8 and TRBJ1-2, reads GAGVSQSPRYKVAKRGQDVALRCDPISGHVSLFWYQQALGQGPEFLTYFQNEAQLDKSGLPSDRFFAERPEGSVSTLKIQRTQQEDSAVYLCASSMTGTAANYGYTFGSGTRLTVV.

This sequence joins TRBV9 and TRBJ2-1, with D possibly being TRBD1 (5 bases). The CDR3 has 12 residues. V was trimmed by 3 bases and J by 10 bases, leaving 11 bases between them. Germline CDR1 SGDLS, CDR2 YYNGEE. The CDR3 bases are TGTGCCAGCAGCGCGACAGTCCAGGAGCAGTTCTTC. Its translation: CASSATVQEQFF.

This sequence joins TRBV4-1 and TRBJ2-6; D ambiguous. CDR1 is MGHRA and CDR2 is YSYEKL in the germline V gene. This CDR3 contains 15 residues. V was shortened by 1 base and J by 3 bases, with 7 bases between the two germline ends. The CDR3, as DNA: TGCGCCAGCAGCCAAGCCGGGTATGGGGCCAACGTCCTGACTTTC. Its translation: CASSQAGYGANVLTF.

This chain connects TRBV28 to TRBJ1-3; 9 bases match TRBD1. The CDR3 is 16 amino acids. From germline, CDR1 is MDHEN and CDR2 SYDVKM. J was trimmed by 4 bases and V by 1 base; bases with no gene match: 5. The CDR3 coding sequence is TGTGCCAGCAGTTTATACCCGACAGGGGGAGGAAACACCATATATTTT. Encoded protein: CASSLYPTGGGNTIYF.

The gene calls are TRBV30 and TRBJ1-2, with TRBD1 matching 8 bases. The CDR3 runs to 12 residues. Trimming at V came to 3 bases and at J to 6 bases, leaving 3 bases not matched to a gene. Germline CDR1 GTSNPN, CDR2 SVGIG (reference sequence). The CDR3 DNA follows: TGTGCCTGGAGCCCGACAGGGGATGGCTACACCTTC. Its translation: CAWSPTGDGYTF.

The chain employs TRBV9 and TRBJ2-1, with D unresolved. Germline lookup yields CDR1 SGDLS and CDR2 YYNGEE. The CDR3 consists of 11 residues. The V end lost 5 bases, the J end lost 9 bases, and 9 bases lay between the germline ends. This chain's CDR3 is CASSLFSEQFF. The CDR3 nucleotides read TGTGCCAGCAGTCTTTTCAGTGAGCAGTTCTTC.